This T cell receptor beta chain was obtained from a study of T cells after yellow fever vaccination. Across the study: It was SMART-Seq v4 Ultra Low Input that prepared the fractions with low cell numbers.

They built TCR cDNA with 5'RACE template switching, a step that put in a universal primer site and UMIs. MiXCR was run by TCRdb on the 5' RACE reads, yielding one entry per CDR3 protein. The table lists under 300,000 distinct CDR3 sequences, about 7.1% of them singletons. Study results and caveats: Peaking on day 5 versus 15, the secondary response was faster but weaker. Reappearing after the booster were most of the clones from primary vaccination (roughly 96% CD4, roughly 86% CD8).

This clonotype was recorded a few times. Its antigen is as yet unknown. Germline V CDR1 and CDR2: SGHTA, FQGTGA. The length of the CDR3 is 14 residues. The V end lost 5 bases, the J end lost 0 bases, and 7 bases lay between the germline ends. The chain employs TRBV7-3 and TRBJ2-2; D not resolved. The TCR originated in a man aged 25 to 45 who received the YFV17D yellow fever vaccine. Sequencing was performed on CD4+ T cells sorted from PBMCs, taken 15 days after the yellow fever booster vaccination. CDR3 nucleotides: TGTGCCAGCAGCCCGTTCGCGAACACCGGGGAGCTGTTTTTT. Residues: CASSPFANTGELFF.